Listed here is a single TCR beta chain. The method was immunoSEQ multiplex PCR; TCRdb's version includes in-frame clones alone and lacks a portion of them. The repertoire includes around 140,000 clones, over 85% of them detected once, and 5% sits in the top ten. This sample was taken from a study of T cell responses to AZD1222 COVID-19 vaccine. This CDR3 has 16 amino acids. V lost 7 bases, J lost 10 bases, and 19 bases stayed unmatched. CDR1 and CDR2 (germline): MNHNY, SVGAGI (reference sequence). This sequence was found in an adult in good health. J is TRBJ2-1 and V is TRBV6-6, with TRBD2 matching 7 bases. Sequencing was performed on peripheral blood, taken on day 0 of AZD1222 vaccination. CDR3 residues: CASTDLLRTRVMEQFF. CDR3 bases: TGTGCCAGCACTGACCTTCTCAGGACTAGGGTTATGGAGCAGTTCTTC.